The 23 T cell receptor beta chains below come from one sample, sequenced in a study of neurological immune-mediated disorders. TCRdb reanalysed the 5' RACE reads using MiXCR and keeps one entry per CDR3 protein. The sample records roughly 39,000 distinct CDR3 sequences, 4.8% being singletons. The sample comprised CD4+ T cells from blood. These receptors came from a man in his late teens or twenties in good health.

In this sample, this clonotype turned up many times. The chain has TRBV5-1 and TRBJ2-3, with 8 bases lining up with TRBD1. J gave up 6 bases and V 4 bases, and 7 bases lay outside the gene matches. This CDR3 region has 14 residues. Germline loops: CDR1 SGHRS, CDR2 YFSETQ. CDR3 in amino acids: CASSLGQGSDTQYF. The DNA of the CDR3 is TGCGCCAGCAGCCTCGGACAGGGATCGGATACGCAGTATTTT.

This clonotype has a count of ten or more. The CDR3 protein is CASSQRTEETQYF. Written as DNA, the CDR3 is TGCGCCAGCAGCCAACGGACAGAAGAGACCCAGTACTTC. V gene TRBV4-3 combines with J gene TRBJ2-5, with TRBD1 as a possible D gene (6 bases). The CDR3 consists of 13 residues. The V and J ends lost 2 bases and 3 bases respectively, with 7 bases between them. The germline V gene has CDR1 LGHNA and CDR2 YSLEER.

This clonotype came up many times. The chain combines TRBV7-2 with TRBJ2-5; D is undetermined. Germline CDR1 SGHTA, CDR2 FQGNSA. The CDR3 length is 18 residues. V lost 5 bases and J 5 bases, leaving 27 bases between the germline ends. The CDR3 reads CASSPAPPEVGGRETQYF. The CDR3 nucleotides are TGTGCCAGCAGCCCTGCCCCCCCCGAGGTCGGCGGAAGGGAGACCCAGTACTTC.

This clonotype was counted ten times or more. V gene TRBV20-1 combines with J gene TRBJ1-1; 10 bases agree with TRBD1. J lost 4 bases, V lost 1 base, and 3 bases had no gene match. The CDR3 runs 14 residues. The germline V gene has CDR1 DFQATT and CDR2 SNEGSKA (reference sequence). The CDR3 loop reads CSARGGTGVTEAFF. Here the CDR3 DNA reads TGCAGTGCTAGAGGGGGGACAGGGGTCACTGAAGCTTTCTTT.

This clonotype came up many times. This sequence joins TRBV4-1 and TRBJ2-2; D is unresolved. There are 16 residues in the CDR3. The V end lost 5 bases, the J end lost 4 bases, and 17 bases lay between the germline ends. Germline V gives CDR1 MGHRA, CDR2 YSYEKL. The CDR3 spells CASSDPIADGTGELFF. The CDR3 DNA reads as TGCGCCAGCAGCGACCCAATTGCGGACGGCACCGGGGAGCTGTTTTTT.

The chain employs TRBV6-6 and TRBJ1-1, with TRBD1 as a possible D gene (6 bases). With 4 bases removed from V and 6 bases from J, the gap between germline ends came to 18 bases. Germline V CDR1 and CDR2: MNHNY, SVGAGI (reference sequence). The length of the CDR3 is 15 residues. The CDR3 coding sequence is TGTGCCAGCAGTTTAGGGACAACAGCTTTTGCTGAAGCTTTCTTT. Protein: CASSLGTTAFAEAFF.

At least ten counts were recorded for this clonotype. The V gene is TRBV29-1, the J gene TRBJ2-5; no reliable D call. The CDR3 has 12 residues. CDR1 is SQVTM, CDR2 ANQGSEA, per germline. V was cut by 2 bases and J by 2 bases, with 6 bases left in between. Here the CDR3 reads CSVEFSQETQYF. For the CDR3, the DNA is TGCAGCGTTGAATTCAGTCAAGAGACCCAGTACTTC.

This clonotype was recorded many times. The chain links TRBV18 to TRBJ2-3; possible D gene TRBD2, 6 bases. V lost 0 bases to trimming and J lost 4 bases, with 11 bases between them. CDR3 length: 15 amino acids. The germline gives CDR1 KGHSH, CDR2 LQKENI. CDR3 in DNA: TGTGCCAGCTCACCACCTAGCGGAGCCGCAGATACGCAGTATTTT. Amino acids: CASSPPSGAADTQYF.

This clonotype was picked up many times. The chain recombines TRBV5-5 with TRBJ2-1, with a tentative D call TRBD1 (5 bases). The germline V and J ends were trimmed by 2 bases and 4 bases, with 10 bases remaining between them. The CDR3 loop spans 14 amino acids. The germline CDR1 and CDR2 sequences are SGHKS and YYEKEE (reference sequence). Here the CDR3 DNA reads TGTGCCAGCAGCTTAGGCGACAGTTACAATGAGCAGTTCTTC. Protein product: CASSLGDSYNEQFF. The complete variable domain, with remaining parts taken from reference TRBV5-5 and TRBJ2-1, reads DAGVTQSPTHLIKTRGQQVTLRCSPISGHKSVSWYQQVLGQGPQFIFQYYEKEERGRGNFPDRFSARQFPNYSSELNVNALLLGDSALYLCASSLGDSYNEQFFGPGTRLTVL.

This sequence joins TRBV9 and TRBJ2-2, with no clear D. Trimming took off 0 bases at V and 4 bases at J, with 10 bases between the two ends. Germline V gene lookup returns CDR1 SGDLS and CDR2 YYNGEE. The CDR3 consists of 15 residues. The CDR3 spells CASSVVGSITGELFF. In DNA, the CDR3 is TGTGCCAGCAGCGTAGTTGGTAGCATCACCGGGGAGCTGTTTTTT. Based on the CDR3 plus reference TRBV9 and TRBJ2-2, the full variable domain is DSGVTQTPKHLITATGQRVTLRCSPRSGDLSVYWYQQSLDQGLQFLIQYYNGEERAKGNILERFSAQQFPDLHSELNLSSLELGDSALYFCASSVVGSITGELFFGEGSRLTVL.

This clonotype has ten or more counts. The chain employs TRBV5-1 and TRBJ2-2; no firm D call. The V gene's germline CDR1 is SGHRS and CDR2 YFSETQ. The V gene lost 1 base and the J gene lost 6 bases, with 10 bases spanning the gap. CDR3 length: 14 amino acids. The CDR3 region is CASSLNSIAGELFF. Here the CDR3 DNA reads TGCGCCAGCAGCTTGAATAGCATCGCCGGGGAGCTGTTTTTT. The variable domain in full, with the rest retrieved from reference TRBV5-1 and TRBJ2-2, is KAGVTQTPRYLIKTRGQQVTLSCSPISGHRSVSWYQQTPGQGLQFLFEYFSETQRNKGNFPGRFSGRQFSNSRSEMNVSTLELGDSALYLCASSLNSIAGELFFGEGSRLTVL.

This clonotype was found many times. This chain connects TRBV29-1 to TRBJ1-1; maybe TRBD1 (5 bases). Trimming stripped 6 bases from V and 3 bases from J, with 14 bases between. This CDR3 region has 13 residues. Per the germline V gene, CDR1 is SQVTM and CDR2 is ANQGSEA. The CDR3, as DNA: TGCAGCGTGAAGACAGTGCTGGACACTGAAGCTTTCTTT. This codes for CSVKTVLDTEAFF. The full variable domain, rest sourced from reference TRBV29-1 and TRBJ1-1, is SAVISQKPSRDICQRGTSLTIQCQVDSQVTMMFWYRQQPGQSLTLIATANQGSEATYESGFVIDKFPISRPNLTFSTLTVSNMSPEDSSIYLCSVKTVLDTEAFFGQGTRLTVV.

This clonotype was observed at least ten times. The V call is TRBV9, the J call TRBJ2-7; 9 bases map to TRBD2. The CDR3 runs to 15 residues. CDR1 and CDR2 from the germline V gene are SGDLS and YYNGEE. The V gene end was trimmed by 0 bases and the J gene end by 4 bases; junction bases not matched to a gene: 5. CDR3 residues: CASSVGPSGGYEQYF. The CDR3 DNA sequence: TGTGCCAGCAGCGTAGGTCCCAGCGGGGGGTACGAGCAGTACTTC.

This chain joins TRBV7-2 and TRBJ1-2; no reliable D call. Trimming took 5 bases from V and 6 from J, leaving 19 bases between them. The germline V gene has CDR1 SGHTA and CDR2 FQGNSA. This CDR3 spans 15 amino acids. The CDR3 is CASSPRGRESDGYTF. The CDR3 DNA reads TGTGCCAGCAGCCCCCGAGGACGGGAGTCGGATGGCTACACCTTC. Full variable domain (rest looked up from reference TRBV7-2 and TRBJ1-2): GAGVSQSPSNKVTEKGKDVELRCDPISGHTALYWYRQSLGQGLEFLIYFQGNSAPDKSGLPSDRFSAERTGGSVSTLTIQRTQQEDSAVYLCASSPRGRESDGYTFGSGTRLTVV.

This clonotype was observed a few times. The genes are TRBV2 and TRBJ1-1; 11 bases match TRBD1. Germline lookup yields CDR1 SNHLY and CDR2 FYNNEI. This CDR3 spans 15 amino acids. With V trimmed by 7 bases and J by 3 bases, 7 bases remained unmatched. DNA of the CDR3: TGTGCCAGCACTTCGGACAGGGGGCCGGACACTGAAGCTTTCTTT. Protein sequence: CASTSDRGPDTEAFF.

The chain joins TRBV20-1 to TRBJ2-3; D is tentatively TRBD1 or TRBD2 (6 bases each). CDR1 is DFQATT, CDR2 SNEGSKA, per germline (reference sequence). The CDR3 contains 14 residues. CDR3 in DNA: TGCAGCGGGGAGGACAGCGGGAGCACAGATACGCAGTATTTT. It translates to CSGEDSGSTDTQYF.

This clonotype was recorded many times. V usage is TRBV18 and J usage is TRBJ1-4; D is ambiguous. Trimming shortened V by 5 bases and J by 6 bases, and 7 bases separated the two germline ends. CDR1 and CDR2 (germline): KGHSH, LQKENI. The CDR3 length is 12 residues. DNA for the CDR3: TGTGCCAGCTCAAACTTTCATGAAAAACTGTTTTTT. Its protein product is CASSNFHEKLFF.

This clonotype was counted many times. The rearrangement links TRBV24-1 to TRBJ2-6; D might be TRBD1 or TRBD2, each matching 5 bases. V lost 9 bases to trimming and J lost 1 base, with 12 bases between them. The V gene's germline CDR1 is KGHDR and CDR2 SFDVKD. This CDR3 spans 15 amino acids. CDR3 bases: TGTGCCACCTCGCCGGGGCGATCTGGGGCCAACGTCCTGACTTTC. It codes for CATSPGRSGANVLTF.

This clonotype has ten or more counts. The chain recombines TRBV10-3 with TRBJ1-3; no firm D call. Germline V CDR1 and CDR2: ENHRY, SYGVKD. Trimming took 7 bases from V and 8 from J, leaving 15 bases between them. This CDR3 is built from 13 residues. The DNA for the CDR3 is TGTGCCATCACCGCAGCCGATTCATACACCATATATTTT. As protein: CAITAADSYTIYF.

With regard to this clonotype: Given a much more abundant clone one base away, this may be a read error. The chain employs TRBV3-1 and TRBJ1-2; D is uncertain. The CDR3 is made up of 16 amino acids. The germline V gene has CDR1 LGHDT and CDR2 YNNKEL (reference sequence). CDR3 DNA: TGTGCCAACAGCCAAGAGTCCGGATGGGGTGTACTTGGCTACACCTTC. Residues: CANSQESGWGVLGYTF.

The sample holds many counts of this clonotype. The V call is TRBV5-1, the J call TRBJ2-1, with D possibly TRBD2 on 7 matching bases. Germline V gene sequence: CDR1 SGHRS, CDR2 YFSETQ. The CDR3 is 15 amino acids. V was cut by 4 bases and J by 5 bases, with 16 bases left in between. CDR3 sequence (DNA): TGCGCCAGCAGCAAGGGGCGGGGGCTGGACAATGAGCAGTTCTTC. This sequence encodes CASSKGRGLDNEQFF. Using reference TRBV5-1 and TRBJ2-1 for the parts outside the CDR3, the full variable domain is KAGVTQTPRYLIKTRGQQVTLSCSPISGHRSVSWYQQTPGQGLQFLFEYFSETQRNKGNFPGRFSGRQFSNSRSEMNVSTLELGDSALYLCASSKGRGLDNEQFFGPGTRLTVL.

At least ten counts were recorded for this clonotype. The chain carries TRBV27 and TRBJ2-2; D remains unclear. The V end was cut by 10 bases, the J end by 6 bases, with 9 bases between. This CDR3 has 11 amino acids. Germline-derived CDR1 and CDR2 are MNHEY and SMNVEV (reference sequence). The CDR3 reads CATRRAGELFF. The CDR3 region has the DNA TGTGCCACCAGACGCGCCGGGGAGCTGTTTTTT.

In its sample, this clonotype was seen many times. The J gene is TRBJ2-1, the V gene TRBV12-3 or TRBV12-4, with D perhaps matching TRBD1 or TRBD2 (6 bases each). Trimming stripped 1 base from V and 1 base from J, with 8 bases between. The CDR3 contains 15 residues. CDR3 amino acids: CASSLEGGSYNEQFF. The CDR3 DNA follows: TGTGCCAGCAGTTTAGAGGGGGGTTCCTACAATGAGCAGTTCTTC.